Presented here are 32 T cell receptor beta chains from one specimen sequenced in a study of cytomegalovirus exposure and HLA in healthy donors. Primers: 60 Vbeta forward and 13 Jbeta reverse. Libraries were prepared by immunoSEQ multiplex PCR; TCRdb keeps only in-frame clonotypes and omits some of them. Here the sample spans hundreds of thousands of clones, 60% to 80% being singletons. The sample was PBMCs. Every receptor here comes from a male donor in good health and CMV-seronegative.

In DNA form, the CDR3 reads TGTGCCAGCAGTCTACGCGGGGGGGACACCGGGGAGCTGTTTTTT. It codes for CASSLRGGDTGELFF. The chain uses TRBV6-6 and TRBJ2-2; 9 bases map to TRBD2. Germline CDR1 is MNHNY and CDR2 is SVGAGI (reference sequence). V lost 5 bases, J lost 3 bases, and 4 bases stayed unmatched. The CDR3 consists of 15 residues.

The gene calls are TRBV5-6 and TRBJ2-2, with 12 nucleotides matching TRBD1. Germline V gives CDR1 SGHDT, CDR2 YYEEEE. Trimming cost V 5 bases and J 7 bases; bases outside gene matches: 12. This CDR3 is built from 17 residues. The CDR3 is CASSAITGQGAFGELFF. DNA of the CDR3: TGTGCCAGCAGTGCCATTACGGGACAGGGGGCGTTCGGGGAGCTGTTTTTT.

The chain uses TRBV7-3 and TRBJ1-1, with D tentatively TRBD1 (5 bases). Trimming left V 1 base short and J 4 bases short, with 10 bases between. This CDR3 spans 14 amino acids. The germline V gene has CDR1 SGHTA and CDR2 FQGTGA. This CDR3 is CASSLMQGGTEAFF. DNA of the CDR3: TGTGCCAGCAGCTTAATGCAGGGAGGCACTGAAGCTTTCTTT.

V gene TRBV29-1 combines with J gene TRBJ2-5; 11 bases map to TRBD1. This CDR3 comprises 15 residues. V lost 6 bases, J lost 4 bases, and 10 bases stayed unmatched. The germline CDR1 and CDR2 sequences are SQVTM and ANQGSEA. In DNA form, the CDR3 reads TGCAGCGTGGCGGGGACAGGGGGTTATCGAGAGACCCAGTACTTC. As protein: CSVAGTGGYRETQYF.

This chain uses TRBV6-5 with TRBJ2-7; D is undetermined. The V end lost 4 bases, the J end lost 0 bases, and 7 bases lay between the germline ends. The CDR3 loop spans 13 amino acids. The germline V gene encodes CDR1 MNHEY and CDR2 SVGAGI. The CDR3 DNA reads TGTGCCAGCAGTTTATCAGACTCCTACGAGCAGTACTTC. This sequence encodes CASSLSDSYEQYF.

As regards this clone: One end of the junction is discordant with germline, which a read error may explain. The chain carries TRBV7-6 and TRBJ2-1; TRBD2 matches 14 bases. CDR1 SGHVS and CDR2 FNYEAQ come from the germline V gene. The CDR3 loop spans 16 amino acids. CDR3 loop: CTSSSGLAGAGNEQFF. The CDR3 DNA reads TGTACCAGCAGCTCGGGACTAGCGGGGGCGGGGAATGAGCAGTTCTTC.

This chain joins TRBV28 and TRBJ1-2; 11 bases are shared with TRBD1. Germline V CDR1 and CDR2: MDHEN, SYDVKM. CDR3 length: 12 residues. V shed 8 bases and J 6 bases; nucleotides not matched to a gene: 2. The CDR3 reads CASGQGAHGYTF. The CDR3 region has the DNA TGTGCCAGCGGACAGGGGGCCCATGGCTACACCTTC.

The chain has TRBV7-3 and TRBJ2-7, with D uncertain. V was pared by 1 base and J by 5 bases, with 15 bases between. Germline V gives CDR1 SGHTA, CDR2 FQGTGA. The CDR3 loop spans 15 amino acids. This CDR3 reads CASSLISGSVHEQYF. The CDR3 coding sequence is TGTGCCAGCAGCTTAATTTCCGGGTCGGTCCACGAGCAGTACTTC.

About this clone itself: The sample contains more than one DNA sequence encoding this CDR3. The V and J genes are TRBV5-8 and TRBJ2-7, with 9 positions matching TRBD1. The CDR3 length is 15 residues. Germline CDR1 SGHTS, CDR2 YDEGEE. The V and J ends lost 4 bases and 3 bases, in that order; junction bases with no gene match: 8. The CDR3 region is CASSRTGTGHYEQYF. As DNA, the CDR3 is TGTGCCAGCAGCCGAACTGGGACAGGGCACTACGAGCAGTACTTC.

This chain connects TRBV7-9 to TRBJ2-5, with D uncertain. The closer fit of TRBJ2-7 to the DNA end suggests the J call may be wrong. Germline values: CDR1 SEHNR, CDR2 FQNEAQ (reference sequence). The length of the CDR3 is 15 residues. CDR3 nucleotides: TGTGCCAGCAGCTCACGCCCTGTGAGTGTCTACGAGCAGTACTTC. It is translated as CASSSRPVSVYEQYF.

The chain combines TRBV11-3 with TRBJ2-1; TRBD2 matches at 7 bases. Germline lookup yields CDR1 SGHNT and CDR2 YENEEA. The J segment lost 11 bases and the V segment lost 5 bases, leaving 15 bases of the junction unmatched. This CDR3 has 15 residues. The CDR3 DNA sequence: TGTGCCAGCAGCATCCAAATCGGGGGAGGGGCTCAGCAGTTCTTC. Protein product: CASSIQIGGGAQQFF.

The gene calls are TRBV7-9 and TRBJ2-3, with 10 bases fitting TRBD2. The J segment lost 7 bases and the V segment lost 1 base, leaving 8 bases of the junction unmatched. Germline loops: CDR1 SEHNR, CDR2 FQNEAQ (reference sequence). The length of the CDR3 is 16 residues. This chain's CDR3 is CASSLVASGSLNTQYF. DNA for the CDR3: TGTGCCAGCAGCTTAGTCGCTAGCGGGAGCTTAAATACGCAGTATTTT.

Turning to this clone: Within the sample, other DNA sequences also encode this same CDR3. The chain is built from TRBV9 and TRBJ2-7; the D gene is possibly TRBD2 (6 bases). The CDR3 is made up of 13 amino acids. Germline V gene lookup returns CDR1 SGDLS and CDR2 YYNGEE. The ends were cut back, 3 bases at V and 2 bases at J, with 9 bases in the middle. For the CDR3, the DNA is TGTGCCAGCAGCGCGGAGGGACCCTACGAGCAGTACTTC. It encodes CASSAEGPYEQYF.

The rearrangement links TRBV7-8 to TRBJ2-7, with 7 bases that match TRBD1. The CDR3 runs 14 residues. CDR1 is SGHVS, CDR2 FQNEAQ, per germline. V dropped 5 bases and J dropped 6; count of bases not matched to a gene: 10. This CDR3 reads CASSRGTAPFEQYF. The CDR3 coding sequence is TGTGCCAGCAGCAGGGGGACAGCCCCTTTCGAGCAGTACTTC. The full variable domain, with the rest looked up from reference TRBV7-8 and TRBJ2-7, is GAGVSQSPRYKVAKRGQDVALRCDPISGHVSLFWYQQALGQGPEFLTYFQNEAQLDKSGLPSDRFFAERPEGSVSTLKIQRTQQEDSAVYLCASSRGTAPFEQYFGPGTRLTVT.

The sample holds one count of this clone. The chain is built from TRBV19 and TRBJ1-1; D may be TRBD1 (6 bases). V dropped 6 bases and J dropped 6 bases, with 11 bases sitting between them. Germline assignment: CDR1 LNHDA and CDR2 SQIVND (reference sequence). This CDR3 has 12 residues. The CDR3 DNA follows: TGTGCCAGTAGCAACAGGGCAGCTGAAGCTTTCTTT. It codes for CASSNRAAEAFF. Combining the CDR3 with reference TRBV19 and TRBJ1-1 gives the whole variable domain DGGITQSPKYLFRKEGQNVTLSCEQNLNHDAMYWYRQDPGQGLRLIYYSQIVNDFQKGDIAEGYSVSREKKESFPLTVTSAQKNPTAFYLCASSNRAAEAFFGQGTRLTVV.

The gene calls are TRBV7-8 and TRBJ2-7; TRBD1 matches at 10 bases. CDR3 length: 15 amino acids. Germline V gene sequence: CDR1 SGHVS, CDR2 FQNEAQ. V trimming: 1 base; J trimming: 2 bases; junction bases outside the gene matches: 2. The CDR3, as DNA: TGTGCCAGCAGCTTAGTAGGACAGGGGGCCTACGAGCAGTACTTC. The encoded protein is CASSLVGQGAYEQYF.

V gene TRBV5-4 combines with J gene TRBJ1-5; D is possibly TRBD1 (5 bases). V was cut by 0 bases and J by 7 bases, with 11 bases left in between. This CDR3 comprises 14 residues. CDR1 and CDR2 from the germline V gene are SGHNT and YYREEE (reference sequence). Here the CDR3 DNA reads TGTGCCAGCAGCTTGGGGGGCGCCGGGCAGCCCCAGCATTTT. Its protein product is CASSLGGAGQPQHF.

This clone was found a few times. The V call is TRBV28, the J call TRBJ2-7; 8 bases agree with TRBD1. CDR1 and CDR2 (germline): MDHEN, SYDVKM. The CDR3 contains 14 residues. The trim removed 3 bases at V and 7 bases at J, leaving 8 bases unmatched. This chain's CDR3 is CASSFLQGVGEQYF. The CDR3 DNA reads as TGTGCCAGCAGTTTTCTACAGGGGGTTGGGGAGCAGTACTTC.

The CDR3 sequence: CASSHLGVGSSGGLHEQYF. The CDR3, as DNA: TGTGCCAGCAGTCACCTCGGGGTGGGGTCTAGCGGGGGCCTCCACGAGCAGTACTTC. The V and J genes are TRBV27 and TRBJ2-7, with 10 bases matching TRBD2. Germline V gene data show CDR1 as MNHEY and CDR2 as SMNVEV (reference sequence). CDR3 length: 19 residues. The V segment lost 5 bases and the J segment 5 bases; nucleotides outside the gene matches: 21.

Of note for this clone: Other DNA sequences in this specimen translate into the identical CDR3. J is TRBJ1-1 and V is TRBV19; D is unclear. The CDR3 length is 13 residues. CDR1 and CDR2 from the germline V gene are LNHDA and SQIVND (reference sequence). V was trimmed by 1 base and J by 1 base, leaving 4 bases between them. The CDR3 DNA reads TGTGCCAGTAGTATAGGTAGGAACACTGAAGCTTTCTTT. Residues: CASSIGRNTEAFF.

This chain joins TRBV30 and TRBJ1-5; 7 bases are a match to TRBD1. The trim removed 0 bases at V and 6 bases at J, leaving 8 bases unmatched. The CDR3 contains 15 residues. The germline gives CDR1 GTSNPN, CDR2 SVGIG (reference sequence). The CDR3 sequence is CAWSVLRGRGQPQHF. CDR3 in DNA: TGTGCCTGGAGTGTACTAAGGGGGCGCGGTCAGCCCCAGCATTTT.

The chain uses TRBV12-5 and TRBJ2-2, with TRBD2 matching over 14 bases. Per germline, CDR1 LGHNT and CDR2 FRNRAP. The CDR3 loop spans 18 amino acids. With 5 bases clipped from V and 5 bases from J, the junction kept 10 bases outside the gene matches. The CDR3 DNA reads TGTGCTAGTGGTCTGCGGACTAGCGGGAGGCCCGGGACCGGGGAGCTGTTTTTT. Protein product: CASGLRTSGRPGTGELFF.

V gene TRBV27 combines with J gene TRBJ2-3; 12 bases agree with TRBD1. The CDR3 totals 15 residues. CDR1 is MNHEY and CDR2 is SMNVEV in the germline V gene (reference sequence). The ends lost 6 bases at V and 6 bases at J; junction bases unmatched: 7. The CDR3 DNA follows: TGTGCCAGCAGCCTCGGGACAGGGGGCGGGGATACGCAGTATTTT. Translation gives CASSLGTGGGDTQYF.

The chain employs TRBV7-8 and TRBJ2-1; 8 positions agree with TRBD2. V lost 1 base to trimming and J lost 6 bases; unmatched junction nucleotides: 5. The CDR3 has 15 residues. Germline V gene sequence: CDR1 SGHVS, CDR2 FQNEAQ. CDR3 coding DNA: TGTGCCAGCAGCTTAGGCAGGGCGGGAGGCAATGAGCAGTTCTTC. It is translated as CASSLGRAGGNEQFF.

The chain links TRBV9 to TRBJ2-7; 8 nucleotides align to TRBD1. J gave up 5 bases and V 2 bases, and 9 bases lay outside the gene matches. The V gene's germline CDR1 is SGDLS and CDR2 YYNGEE. The CDR3 length is 15 residues. As DNA, the CDR3 is TGTGCCAGCAGCGTCGGACAGGGCGGAGACGACGAGCAGTACTTC. Amino acid sequence: CASSVGQGGDDEQYF. Full variable domain (missing parts from reference TRBV9 and TRBJ2-7): DSGVTQTPKHLITATGQRVTLRCSPRSGDLSVYWYQQSLDQGLQFLIQYYNGEERAKGNILERFSAQQFPDLHSELNLSSLELGDSALYFCASSVGQGGDDEQYFGPGTRLTVT.

The V gene is TRBV27, the J gene TRBJ2-1; 8 positions agree with TRBD2. The CDR3 extends over 13 amino acids. V was pared by 11 bases and J by 4 bases, with 7 bases of the junction left unmatched. Germline V gene lookup returns CDR1 MNHEY and CDR2 SMNVEV (reference sequence). This CDR3 reads CAASEREYNEQFF. The CDR3 region has the DNA TGTGCCGCGTCCGAGCGGGAGTACAATGAGCAGTTCTTC.

The gene calls are TRBV19 and TRBJ2-3, with D perhaps TRBD2 (5 bases). The CDR3 spans 11 residues. V lost 8 bases, J lost 5 bases, and 8 bases lay in between. Germline values: CDR1 LNHDA, CDR2 SQIVND (reference sequence). CDR3 sequence reads: CASSREDTQYF. CDR3 DNA: TGTGCCAGTTCTCGGGAAGATACGCAGTATTTT.

The gene calls are TRBV15 and TRBJ1-3; the D is unclear. This CDR3 has 14 amino acids. The germline CDR1 and CDR2 sequences are LNHNV and YYDKDF (reference sequence). The V and J ends lost 1 base and 0 bases respectively, with 4 bases between them. The CDR3 DNA follows: TGTGCCACCAGCAGAGGTCTCTCTGGAAACACCATATATTTT. Its protein product is CATSRGLSGNTIYF.

The genes are TRBV19 and TRBJ2-5, with TRBD1 identical over 10 bases. V lost 5 bases, J lost 3 bases, and 6 bases stayed unmatched. This CDR3 is 15 amino acids long. Per germline, CDR1 LNHDA and CDR2 SQIVND (reference sequence). The CDR3 is CASSLGQGTKETQYF. CDR3 sequence (DNA): TGTGCCAGTAGTTTGGGACAGGGGACAAAAGAGACCCAGTACTTC.

The rearrangement joins TRBV12-5 to TRBJ1-5; TRBD1 aligns across 8 bases. V was pared by 5 bases and J by 12 bases, with 6 bases of the junction left unmatched. The CDR3 consists of 12 residues. Germline CDR1 is LGHNT and CDR2 is FRNRAP. CDR3: CASGADREHQHF. The CDR3 DNA reads as TGTGCTAGTGGTGCGGACAGGGAGCACCAGCATTTT.

The table lists this clone with a few counts. The rearrangement links TRBV5-4 to TRBJ2-7; 7 bases line up with TRBD1. CDR1 and CDR2 (germline): SGHNT, YYREEE (reference sequence). The CDR3 totals 14 residues. J gave up 5 bases and V 0 bases, and 5 bases lay outside the gene matches. The CDR3 loop reads CASSLGQGRDEQYF. The CDR3 DNA reads TGTGCCAGCAGCTTGGGACAGGGTAGGGACGAGCAGTACTTC.

The chain employs TRBV19 and TRBJ2-7, with 14 nucleotides matching TRBD2. V shed 4 bases, J shed 7 bases, and the junction held 6 bases outside the gene matches. Germline assignment: CDR1 LNHDA and CDR2 SQIVND (reference sequence). The CDR3 consists of 15 residues. In DNA, the CDR3 is TGTGCCAGTAGTACCCGGGGACTAGCGGGGGTTGAGCAGTACTTC. This gives the protein CASSTRGLAGVEQYF.